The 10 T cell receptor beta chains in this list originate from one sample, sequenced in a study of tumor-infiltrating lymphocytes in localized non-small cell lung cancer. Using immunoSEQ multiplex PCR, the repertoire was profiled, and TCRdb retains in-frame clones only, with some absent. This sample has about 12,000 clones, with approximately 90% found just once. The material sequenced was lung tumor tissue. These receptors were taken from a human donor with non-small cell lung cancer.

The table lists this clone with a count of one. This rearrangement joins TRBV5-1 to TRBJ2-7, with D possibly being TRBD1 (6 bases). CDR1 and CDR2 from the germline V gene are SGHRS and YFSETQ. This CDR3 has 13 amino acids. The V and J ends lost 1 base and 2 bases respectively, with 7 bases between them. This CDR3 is CASSLNRAYEQYF. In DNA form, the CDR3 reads TGCGCCAGCAGCTTGAACAGGGCCTACGAGCAGTACTTC.

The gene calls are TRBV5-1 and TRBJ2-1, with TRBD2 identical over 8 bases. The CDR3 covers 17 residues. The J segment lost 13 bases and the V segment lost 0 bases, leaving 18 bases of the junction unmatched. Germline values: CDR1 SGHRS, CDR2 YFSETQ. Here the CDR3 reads CASSLALASGSIGDQFF. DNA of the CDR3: TGCGCCAGCAGCTTGGCTTTGGCGAGCGGGAGTATAGGGGACCAGTTCTTC.

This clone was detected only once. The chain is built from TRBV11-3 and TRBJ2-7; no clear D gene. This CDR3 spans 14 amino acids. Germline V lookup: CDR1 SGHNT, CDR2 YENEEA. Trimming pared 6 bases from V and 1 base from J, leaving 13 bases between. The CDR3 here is CASSPATGSYEQYF. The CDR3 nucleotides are TGTGCCAGCAGTCCGGCTACTGGATCCTACGAGCAGTACTTC.

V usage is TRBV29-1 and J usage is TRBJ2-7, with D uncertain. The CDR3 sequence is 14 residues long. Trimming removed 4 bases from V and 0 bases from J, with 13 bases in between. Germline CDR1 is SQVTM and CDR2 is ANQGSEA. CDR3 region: CSVAIGVSSYEQYF. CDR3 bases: TGCAGCGTTGCGATTGGAGTAAGCTCCTACGAGCAGTACTTC.

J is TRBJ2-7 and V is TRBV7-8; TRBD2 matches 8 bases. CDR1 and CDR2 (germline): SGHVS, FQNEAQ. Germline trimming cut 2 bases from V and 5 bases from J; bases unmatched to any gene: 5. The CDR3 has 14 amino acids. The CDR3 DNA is TGTGCCAGCAGCTTACAGTCGGGGGGGGACGAGCAGTACTTC. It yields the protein CASSLQSGGDEQYF.

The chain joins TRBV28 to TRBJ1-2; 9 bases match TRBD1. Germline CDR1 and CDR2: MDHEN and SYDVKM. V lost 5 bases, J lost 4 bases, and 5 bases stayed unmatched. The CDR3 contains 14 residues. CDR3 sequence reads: CASSPGTGSYGYTF. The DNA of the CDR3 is TGTGCCAGCAGTCCCGGGACAGGGAGCTATGGCTACACCTTC.

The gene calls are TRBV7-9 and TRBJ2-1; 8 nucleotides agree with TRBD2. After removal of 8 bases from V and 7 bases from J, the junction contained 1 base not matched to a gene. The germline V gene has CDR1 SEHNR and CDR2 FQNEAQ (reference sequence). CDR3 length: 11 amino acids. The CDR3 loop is CASGTSNEQFF. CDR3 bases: TGTGCCAGCGGGACTAGTAATGAGCAGTTCTTC.

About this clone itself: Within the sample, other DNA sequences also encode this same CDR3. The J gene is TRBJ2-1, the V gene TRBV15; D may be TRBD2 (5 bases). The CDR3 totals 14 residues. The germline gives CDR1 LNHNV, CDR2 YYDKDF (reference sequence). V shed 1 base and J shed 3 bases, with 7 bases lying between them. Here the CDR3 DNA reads TGTGCCACCAGCAGAGGCACTAGCTACAATGAGCAGTTCTTC. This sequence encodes CATSRGTSYNEQFF.

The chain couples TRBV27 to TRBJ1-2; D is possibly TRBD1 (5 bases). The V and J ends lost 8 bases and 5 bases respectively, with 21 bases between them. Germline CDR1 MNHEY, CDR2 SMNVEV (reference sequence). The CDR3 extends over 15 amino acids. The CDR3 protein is CASGGAGAGDYGYTF. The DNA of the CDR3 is TGTGCCAGCGGAGGAGCCGGTGCGGGGGATTATGGCTACACCTTC.

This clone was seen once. The DNA of the CDR3 is TGTGCCAGCAGTAAATCATCCTACGAGCAGTACTTC. Protein: CASSKSSYEQYF. The chain has TRBV28 and TRBJ2-7; D remains ambiguous. Germline CDR1 is MDHEN and CDR2 is SYDVKM. The germline V and J ends were trimmed by 5 bases and 1 base, with 6 bases remaining between them. This CDR3 has 12 amino acids.